A single count supports the clone carrying this T cell receptor (beta chain). The antigen remains undetermined. These data come from a study of cytomegalovirus exposure and HLA in healthy donors. Using immunoSEQ multiplex PCR, the repertoire was profiled, and TCRdb retains in-frame clones only, with some absent. Of about 280,000 clones in the sample, roughly 90% were seen once. Findings of the study overall: Cytomegalovirus-associated TCR beta chains were listed, numbering 164. Cytomegalovirus status, reportedly, was diagnosed with high specificity and sensitivity by the classifier.

The CDR3 spans 9 residues. Trimming stripped 10 bases from V and 3 bases from J, with 3 bases between. Looked up from germline, CDR1 is MNHEY and CDR2 is SMNVEV (reference sequence). V gene TRBV27 combines with J gene TRBJ2-5, with D unresolved. Sequencing was done on a sample of PBMCs. The receptor was isolated from a woman aged 18-30 years in good health and CMV-seronegative. This CDR3 reads CATEETQYF. In DNA, the CDR3 is TGTGCCACCGAAGAGACCCAGTACTTC.